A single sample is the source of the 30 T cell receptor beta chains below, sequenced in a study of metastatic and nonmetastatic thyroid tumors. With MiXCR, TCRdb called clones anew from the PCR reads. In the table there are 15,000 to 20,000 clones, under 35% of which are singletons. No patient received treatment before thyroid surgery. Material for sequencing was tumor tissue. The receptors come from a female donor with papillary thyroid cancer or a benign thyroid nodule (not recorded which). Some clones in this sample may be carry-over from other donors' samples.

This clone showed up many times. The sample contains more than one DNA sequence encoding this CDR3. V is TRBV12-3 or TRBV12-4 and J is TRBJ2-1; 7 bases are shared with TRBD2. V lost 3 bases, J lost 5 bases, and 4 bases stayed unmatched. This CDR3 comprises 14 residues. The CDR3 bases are TGTGCCAGCAGTTTTCGGGGAGGGGACAATGAGCAGTTCTTC. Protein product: CASSFRGGDNEQFF.

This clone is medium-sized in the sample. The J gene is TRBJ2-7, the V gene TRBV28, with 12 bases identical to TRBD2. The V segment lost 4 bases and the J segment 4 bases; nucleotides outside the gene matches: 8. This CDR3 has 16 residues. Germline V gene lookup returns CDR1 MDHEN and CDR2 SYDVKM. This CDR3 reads CASSSATSGSGYEQYF. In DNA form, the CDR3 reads TGTGCCAGCAGTTCCGCGACTAGCGGGAGTGGGTACGAGCAGTACTTC.

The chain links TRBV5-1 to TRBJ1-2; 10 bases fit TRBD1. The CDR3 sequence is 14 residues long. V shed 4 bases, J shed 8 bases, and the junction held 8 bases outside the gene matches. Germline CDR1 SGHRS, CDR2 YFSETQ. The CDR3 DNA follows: TGCGCCAGCAGCAAAGACAGGGGGCCCTTGGGCTACACCTTC. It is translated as CASSKDRGPLGYTF.

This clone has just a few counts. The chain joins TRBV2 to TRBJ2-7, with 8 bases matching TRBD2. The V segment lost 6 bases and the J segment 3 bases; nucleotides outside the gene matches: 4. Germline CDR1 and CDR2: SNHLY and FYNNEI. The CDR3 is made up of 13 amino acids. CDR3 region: CASRRAGGYEQYF. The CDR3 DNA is TGTGCCAGCAGGAGGGCGGGGGGCTACGAGCAGTACTTC.

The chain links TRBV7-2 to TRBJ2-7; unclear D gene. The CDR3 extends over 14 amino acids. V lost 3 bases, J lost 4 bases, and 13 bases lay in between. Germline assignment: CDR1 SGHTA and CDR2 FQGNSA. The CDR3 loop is CASSFRGASYEQYF. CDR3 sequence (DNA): TGTGCCAGCAGCTTTAGAGGAGCCAGTTACGAGCAGTACTTC. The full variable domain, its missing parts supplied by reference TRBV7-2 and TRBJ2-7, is GAGVSQSPSNKVTEKGKDVELRCDPISGHTALYWYRQSLGQGLEFLIYFQGNSAPDKSGLPSDRFSAERTGGSVSTLTIQRTQQEDSAVYLCASSFRGASYEQYFGPGTRLTVT.

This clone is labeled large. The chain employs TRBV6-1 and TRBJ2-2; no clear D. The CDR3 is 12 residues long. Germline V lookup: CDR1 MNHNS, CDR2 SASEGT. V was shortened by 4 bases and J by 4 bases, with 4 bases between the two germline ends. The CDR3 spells CASSASTGELFF. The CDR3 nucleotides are TGTGCCAGCAGTGCGTCCACCGGGGAGCTGTTTTTT.

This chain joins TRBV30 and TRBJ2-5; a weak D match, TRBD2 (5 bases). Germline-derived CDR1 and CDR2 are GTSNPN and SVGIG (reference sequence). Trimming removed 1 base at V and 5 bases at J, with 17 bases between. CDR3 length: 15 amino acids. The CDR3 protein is CAWSDPQTSTETQYF. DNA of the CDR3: TGTGCCTGGAGTGATCCCCAAACTAGTACGGAGACCCAGTACTTC. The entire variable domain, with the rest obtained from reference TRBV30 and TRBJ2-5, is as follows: SQTIHQWPATLVQPVGSPLSLECTVEGTSNPNLYWYRQAAGRGLQLLFYSVGIGQISSEVPQNLSASRPQDRQFILSSKKLLLSDSGFYLCAWSDPQTSTETQYFGPGTRLLVL.

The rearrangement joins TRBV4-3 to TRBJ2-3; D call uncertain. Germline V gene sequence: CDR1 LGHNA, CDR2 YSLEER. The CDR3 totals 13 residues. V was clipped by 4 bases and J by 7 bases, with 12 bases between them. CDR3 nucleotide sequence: TGCGCCAGCAGCCCCCGGGCGGCATATACGCAGTATTTT. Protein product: CASSPRAAYTQYF.

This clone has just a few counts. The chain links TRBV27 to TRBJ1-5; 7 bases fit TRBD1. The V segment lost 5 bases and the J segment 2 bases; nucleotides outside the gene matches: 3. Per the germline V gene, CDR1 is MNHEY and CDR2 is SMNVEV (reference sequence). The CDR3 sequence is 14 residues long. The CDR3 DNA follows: TGTGCCAGCAGTCAGGGGGACGGCAATCAGCCCCAGCATTTT. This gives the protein CASSQGDGNQPQHF.

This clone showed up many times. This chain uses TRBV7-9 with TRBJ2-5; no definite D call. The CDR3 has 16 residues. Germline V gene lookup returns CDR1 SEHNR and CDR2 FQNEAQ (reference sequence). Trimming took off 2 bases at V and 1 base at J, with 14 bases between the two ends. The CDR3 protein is CASSLSIWVLQETQYF. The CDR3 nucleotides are TGTGCCAGCAGCTTATCCATTTGGGTCCTCCAAGAGACCCAGTACTTC.

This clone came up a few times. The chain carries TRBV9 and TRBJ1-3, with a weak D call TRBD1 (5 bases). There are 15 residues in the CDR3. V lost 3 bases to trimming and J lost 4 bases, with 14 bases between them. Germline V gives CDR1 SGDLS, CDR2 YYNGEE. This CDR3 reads CASSGGRWSGNTIYF. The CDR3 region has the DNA TGTGCCAGCAGCGGGGGGAGGTGGTCCGGAAACACCATATATTTT.

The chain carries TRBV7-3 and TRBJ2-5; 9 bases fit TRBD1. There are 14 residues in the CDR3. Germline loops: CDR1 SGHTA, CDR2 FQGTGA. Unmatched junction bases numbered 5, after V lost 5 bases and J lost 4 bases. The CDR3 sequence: CASSVTGGAETQYF. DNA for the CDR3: TGTGCCAGCAGCGTTACAGGGGGCGCAGAGACCCAGTACTTC.

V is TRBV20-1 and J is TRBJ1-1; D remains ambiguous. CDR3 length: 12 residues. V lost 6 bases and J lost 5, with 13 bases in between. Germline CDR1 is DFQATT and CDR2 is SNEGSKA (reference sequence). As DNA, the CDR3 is TGCAGTGCCCCTACGGTGGGGACTGAAGCTTTCTTT. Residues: CSAPTVGTEAFF.

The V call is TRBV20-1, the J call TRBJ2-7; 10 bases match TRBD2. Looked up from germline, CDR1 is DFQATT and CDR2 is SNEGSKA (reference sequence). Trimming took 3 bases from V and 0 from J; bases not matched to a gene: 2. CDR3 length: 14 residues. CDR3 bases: TGCAGTGCTAGTAGACTAGCGGGCTCCTACGAGCAGTACTTC. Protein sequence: CSASRLAGSYEQYF.

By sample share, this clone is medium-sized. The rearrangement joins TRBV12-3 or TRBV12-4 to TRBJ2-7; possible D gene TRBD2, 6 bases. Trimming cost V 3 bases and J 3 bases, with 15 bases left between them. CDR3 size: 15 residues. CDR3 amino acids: CASSFYGGKLYEQYF. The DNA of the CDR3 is TGTGCCAGCAGTTTTTATGGCGGGAAGCTCTACGAGCAGTACTTC.

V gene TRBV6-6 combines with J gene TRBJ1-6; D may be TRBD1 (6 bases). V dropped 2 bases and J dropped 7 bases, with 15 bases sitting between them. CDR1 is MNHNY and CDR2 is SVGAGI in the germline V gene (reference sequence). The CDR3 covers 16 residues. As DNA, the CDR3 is TGTGCCAGCAGTTACCGTCAAACAGGGCCCAATTCACCCCTCCACTTT. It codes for CASSYRQTGPNSPLHF.

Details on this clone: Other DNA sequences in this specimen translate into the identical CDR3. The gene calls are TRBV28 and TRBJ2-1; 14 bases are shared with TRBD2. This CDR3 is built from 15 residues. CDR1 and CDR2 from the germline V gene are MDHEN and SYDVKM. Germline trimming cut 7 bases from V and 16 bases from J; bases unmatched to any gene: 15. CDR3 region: CASTPAGLAGGIGFF. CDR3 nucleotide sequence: TGTGCCAGCACTCCCGCCGGACTAGCGGGAGGCATAGGTTTCTTC.

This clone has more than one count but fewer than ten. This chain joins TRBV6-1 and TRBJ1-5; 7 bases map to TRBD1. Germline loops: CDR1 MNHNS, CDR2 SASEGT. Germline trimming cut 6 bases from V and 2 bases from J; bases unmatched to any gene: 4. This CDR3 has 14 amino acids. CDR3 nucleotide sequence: TGTGCCAGCAGGCCCACAGGGGGCAATCAGCCCCAGCATTTT. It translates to CASRPTGGNQPQHF.

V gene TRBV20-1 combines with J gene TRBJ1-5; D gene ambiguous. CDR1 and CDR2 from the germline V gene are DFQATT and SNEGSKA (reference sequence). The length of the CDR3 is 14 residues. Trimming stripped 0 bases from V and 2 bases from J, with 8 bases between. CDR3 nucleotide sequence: TGCAGTGCTAGAGATACGCAGGGCAATCAGCCCCAGCATTTT. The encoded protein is CSARDTQGNQPQHF.

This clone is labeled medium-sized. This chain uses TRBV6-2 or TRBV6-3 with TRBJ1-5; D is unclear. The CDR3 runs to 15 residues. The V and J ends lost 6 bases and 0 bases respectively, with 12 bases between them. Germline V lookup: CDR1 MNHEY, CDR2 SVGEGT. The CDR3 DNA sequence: TGTGCCAGCAGCCCCTTGGGATATAGCAATCAGCCCCAGCATTTT. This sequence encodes CASSPLGYSNQPQHF.

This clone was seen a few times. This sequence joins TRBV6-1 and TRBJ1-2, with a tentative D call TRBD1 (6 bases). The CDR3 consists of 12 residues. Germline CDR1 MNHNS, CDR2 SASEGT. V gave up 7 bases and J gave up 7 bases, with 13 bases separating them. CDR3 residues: CASKDSSSGYTF. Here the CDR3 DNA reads TGTGCCAGCAAGGACAGCTCATCTGGCTACACCTTC.

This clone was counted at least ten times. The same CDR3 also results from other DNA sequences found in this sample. CDR3: CAGGDLNTEAFF. The CDR3 nucleotides are TGTGCCGGAGGGGATCTCAACACTGAAGCTTTCTTT. The V gene is TRBV11-2, the J gene TRBJ1-1; a possible D gene is TRBD1 (5 bases). This CDR3 comprises 12 residues. Deletions cut 11 bases from V and 2 bases from J, with 12 bases between. CDR1 is SGHAT and CDR2 is FQNNGV in the germline V gene.

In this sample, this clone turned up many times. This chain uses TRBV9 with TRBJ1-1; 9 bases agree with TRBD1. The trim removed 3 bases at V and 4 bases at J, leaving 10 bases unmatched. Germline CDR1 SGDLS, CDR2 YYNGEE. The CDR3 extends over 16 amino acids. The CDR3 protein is CASSDRYGTGSTEAFF. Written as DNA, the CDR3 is TGTGCCAGCAGCGACCGATATGGGACAGGGAGCACTGAAGCTTTCTTT.

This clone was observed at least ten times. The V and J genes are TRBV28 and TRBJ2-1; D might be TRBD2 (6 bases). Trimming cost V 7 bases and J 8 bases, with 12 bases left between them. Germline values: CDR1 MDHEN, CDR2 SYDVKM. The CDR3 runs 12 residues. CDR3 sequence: CASTYWGDEQFF. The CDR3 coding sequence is TGTGCCAGCACCTACTGGGGGGATGAGCAGTTCTTC.

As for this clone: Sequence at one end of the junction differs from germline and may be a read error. The CDR3 DNA is TGCAGTGCTGAGGTACTAGCGGGGGCGAACACCGGTGAGCTGTTTTTT. Residues: CSAEVLAGANTGELFF. The chain employs TRBV20-1 and TRBJ2-2; 11 positions agree with TRBD2. CDR3 length: 16 amino acids. Germline loops: CDR1 DFQATT, CDR2 SNEGSKA (reference sequence).

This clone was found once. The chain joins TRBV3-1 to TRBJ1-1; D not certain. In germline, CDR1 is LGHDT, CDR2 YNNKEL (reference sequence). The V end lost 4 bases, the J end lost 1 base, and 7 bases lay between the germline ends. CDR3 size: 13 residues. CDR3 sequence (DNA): TGTGCCAGCAGCCTACTGCAGAACACTGAAGCTTTCTTT. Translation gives CASSLLQNTEAFF.

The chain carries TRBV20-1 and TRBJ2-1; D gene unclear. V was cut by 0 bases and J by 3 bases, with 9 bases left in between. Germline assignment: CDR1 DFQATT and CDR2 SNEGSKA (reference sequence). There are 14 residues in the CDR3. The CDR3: CSARDMQDYNEQFF. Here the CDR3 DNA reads TGCAGTGCTAGAGATATGCAGGACTACAATGAGCAGTTCTTC.

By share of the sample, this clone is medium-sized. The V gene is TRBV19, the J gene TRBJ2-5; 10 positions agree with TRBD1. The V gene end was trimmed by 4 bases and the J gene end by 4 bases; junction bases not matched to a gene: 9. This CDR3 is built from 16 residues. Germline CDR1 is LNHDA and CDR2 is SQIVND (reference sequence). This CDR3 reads CASSTTRQGAGETQYF. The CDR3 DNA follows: TGTGCCAGTAGTACCACCCGACAGGGGGCGGGAGAGACCCAGTACTTC. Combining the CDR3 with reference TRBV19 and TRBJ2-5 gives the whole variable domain DGGITQSPKYLFRKEGQNVTLSCEQNLNHDAMYWYRQDPGQGLRLIYYSQIVNDFQKGDIAEGYSVSREKKESFPLTVTSAQKNPTAFYLCASSTTRQGAGETQYFGPGTRLLVL.

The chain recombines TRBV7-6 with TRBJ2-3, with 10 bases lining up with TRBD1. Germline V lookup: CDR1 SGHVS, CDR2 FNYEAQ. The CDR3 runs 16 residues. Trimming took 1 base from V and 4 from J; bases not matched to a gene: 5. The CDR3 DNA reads TGTGCCAGCAGCTTAGTACCCGGGACAGGGGCAGATACGCAGTATTTT. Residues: CASSLVPGTGADTQYF.

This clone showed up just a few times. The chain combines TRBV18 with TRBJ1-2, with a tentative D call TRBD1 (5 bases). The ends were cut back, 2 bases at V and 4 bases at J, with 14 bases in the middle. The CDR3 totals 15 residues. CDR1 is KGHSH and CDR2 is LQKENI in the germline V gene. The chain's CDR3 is CASSPEGGAGYGYTF. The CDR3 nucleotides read TGTGCCAGCTCACCAGAAGGAGGGGCAGGCTATGGCTACACCTTC.